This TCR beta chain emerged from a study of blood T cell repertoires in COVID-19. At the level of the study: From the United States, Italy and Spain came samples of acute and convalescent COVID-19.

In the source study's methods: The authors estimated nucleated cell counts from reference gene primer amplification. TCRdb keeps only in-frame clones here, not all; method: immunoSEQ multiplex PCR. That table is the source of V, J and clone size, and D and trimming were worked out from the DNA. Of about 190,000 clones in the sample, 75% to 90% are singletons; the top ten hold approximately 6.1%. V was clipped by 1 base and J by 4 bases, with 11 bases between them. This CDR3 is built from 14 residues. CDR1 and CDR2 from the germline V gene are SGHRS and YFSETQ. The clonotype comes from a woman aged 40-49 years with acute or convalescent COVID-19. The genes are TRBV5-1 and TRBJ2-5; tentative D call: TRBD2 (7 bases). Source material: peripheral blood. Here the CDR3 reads CASSLSGGGETQYF. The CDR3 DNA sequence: TGCGCCAGCAGCTTGTCGGGGGGCGGAGAGACCCAGTACTTC.